These T cell receptor beta chains were read from a single sample in a study of blood T cell repertoires in COVID-19. Method: immunoSEQ multiplex PCR; TCRdb's copy keeps in-frame clones and lacks some. The data hold fewer than 450,000 clones, with around 90% observed a single time. Sequencing was performed on PBMCs or T cells enriched from blood (not recorded which). All receptors come from a woman aged 35 to 49 with acute COVID-19. Both conserved end residues are part of each CDR3. D genes are given only for firm matches.

CDR3aa | d_gene | j_gene | v_gene
CASSQDAPGLAGRRDTQYF | TRBD2 | TRBJ2-3 | TRBV4-1
CASSVHVGASEQYF | NA | TRBJ2-7 | TRBV9
CASSSGTGASYEQYF | TRBD1 | TRBJ2-7 | TRBV7-9
CASSHPSQLAGGLEETQYF | TRBD2 | TRBJ2-5 | TRBV7-8
CASSFAGETQYF | NA | TRBJ2-5 | TRBV5-6
CASSFNSPGYGYTF | NA | TRBJ1-2 | TRBV11-2
CAISGGRATNEKLFF | NA | TRBJ1-4 | TRBV10-3
CASSIRTGGNSPLHF | TRBD1 | TRBJ1-6 | TRBV19
CASSGLAGGYNEQFF | TRBD2 | TRBJ2-1 | TRBV19
CASSQELALVPANTSTDTQYF | NA | TRBJ2-3 | TRBV4-2
CAISESGQGARSGNTIYF | TRBD1 | TRBJ1-3 | TRBV10-3
CASRLGGARNEQFF | NA | TRBJ2-1 | TRBV2
CASSEIGATEAFF | NA | TRBJ1-1 | TRBV6-1
CASSEVGGAFDTQYF | TRBD2 | TRBJ2-3 | TRBV25-1
CASRRTSGGARADTQYF | TRBD2 | TRBJ2-3 | TRBV19
CASSETRGSDSPLHF | NA | TRBJ1-6 | TRBV5-1
CASSPKGQGSSYNEQFF | TRBD1 | TRBJ2-1 | TRBV7-6
CASSPPTGTGGEGEQFF | TRBD1 | TRBJ2-1 | TRBV18
CASSYGLAEPTDTQYF | TRBD2 | TRBJ2-3 | TRBV7-8
CASIAVGSDNEQFF | NA | TRBJ2-1 | TRBV2
CASSICADTDCEKLFF | NA | TRBJ1-4 | TRBV19
CASSSGSTDTQYF | NA | TRBJ2-3 | TRBV12-3/TRBV12-4
CASSSSGSTDTQYF | NA | TRBJ2-3 | TRBV9
CASSSTNYSGANVLTF | NA | TRBJ2-6 | TRBV7-9
CASSRTGVYGYTF | TRBD1 | TRBJ1-2 | TRBV6-5
CSVELDRGWETQRGELFF | TRBD1 | TRBJ2-2 | TRBV29-1
CASSQESGPYGYTF | NA | TRBJ1-2 | TRBV4-1